This T cell receptor beta chain was found in a study of T cell responses to AZD1222 COVID-19 vaccine. Study findings and constraints: Seropositive status at baseline applied to only 5 or 6 AZD1222 recipients. Unmutated variant regions are reportedly the target of nearly half of TCRs that are spike-specific. White British ancestry dominated among donors, who included more females, and clonal diversity was possibly underestimated.

The method was immunoSEQ multiplex PCR; TCRdb's version includes in-frame clones alone and lacks a portion of them. In the table there are over 85,000 clones, roughly four fifths of which are singletons. In regard to this clone: Its antigen is currently unknown.

CDR1 SGDLS and CDR2 YYNGEE come from the germline V gene. J lost 3 bases, V lost 4 bases, and 6 bases had no gene match. This CDR3 comprises 14 residues. The receptor's source is an adult in good health. Here the sequenced sample was peripheral blood, taken on day 0 of AZD1222 vaccination. The chain recombines TRBV9 with TRBJ1-2, with 7 nucleotides matching TRBD1. The CDR3 DNA follows: TGTGCCAGCAGCCGGGGGACAGAATACTATGGCTACACCTTC. It specifies CASSRGTEYYGYTF.